The rows below give T cell receptor beta chains drawn from one sample of a study of CD8+ T cells in alopecia areata. Generated by immunoSEQ multiplex PCR, the TCRdb table keeps only in-frame clones and is missing some. The sample contains hundreds of thousands of clones, 65% to 70% of which appear only once. The input for sequencing was CD4+ T cells sorted from blood, taken at week 0. The source is a human donor with alopecia areata. Both conserved end residues are part of each CDR3. D genes are given only for firm matches. Size is omitted from some rows. Given values are once, few, many or a class for expanded clones.

j_call | d_call | clone_size | v_call | cdr3_aa | cdr3_nt
TRBJ1-6 | TRBD1 | few | TRBV23-1 | CASFSGTEVPSSYNSPLHF | TGCGCCAGTTTCTCCGGGACAGAGGTCCCGAGCTCCTATAATTCACCCCTCCACTTT
TRBJ2-4 | TRBD1 | . | TRBV19 | CASSIGQARGNIQYF | TGTGCCAGTAGTATTGGACAGGCCCGAGGAAACATTCAGTACTTC
TRBJ2-5 | TRBD2 | once | TRBV2 | CASSQLAGQETQYF | TGTGCCAGCAGTCAGCTAGCGGGTCAAGAGACCCAGTACTTC
TRBJ1-6 | . | once | TRBV18 | CASNTGRGPSNSPLHF | TGTGCCAGCAACACGGGTCGGGGCCCGTCGAATTCACCCCTCCACTTT
TRBJ1-6 | TRBD1 | . | TRBV30 | CAWSPGTGSSPLHF | TGTGCCTGGAGTCCCGGGACAGGGAGTTCACCCCTCCACTTT
TRBJ1-1 | . | . | TRBV29-1 | CSVRPTTEAFF | TGCAGCGTTCGCCCGACCACTGAAGCTTTCTTT
TRBJ1-2 | TRBD1 | few | TRBV5-1 | CASSTGTDYGYTF | TGCGCCAGCAGCACCGGGACAGACTATGGCTACACCTTC
TRBJ1-2 | . | . | TRBV7-2 | CASTLQANYGYTF | TGTGCCAGCACCCTACAGGCGAACTATGGCTACACCTTC
TRBJ1-1 | . | . | TRBV30 | CAWSLIPTEAFF | TGTGCCTGGAGCTTAATTCCGACTGAAGCTTTCTTT
TRBJ2-3 | TRBD1 | . | TRBV23-1 | CASSQWTGPTDTQYF | TGCGCCAGCAGTCAGTGGACAGGGCCCACAGATACGCAGTATTTT
TRBJ2-1 | . | . | TRBV30 | CAWSYRRNEQFF | TGTGCCTGGAGTTACAGGAGGAATGAGCAGTTCTTC
TRBJ1-1 | . | few | TRBV2 | CASRGNSGTEAFF | TGTGCCAGCCGGGGAAACAGTGGCACTGAAGCTTTCTTT
TRBJ2-2 | . | few | TRBV5-1 | CASSLRDTNTGELFF | TGCGCCAGCAGCTTGCGGGACACCAACACCGGGGAGCTGTTTTTT
TRBJ1-6 | . | few | TRBV28 | CASSLNSPLHF | TGTGCCAGCAGTCTAAATTCACCCCTCCACTTT
TRBJ2-4 | . | . | TRBV5-6 | CASTSRSMGNIQYF | TGTGCCAGCACCTCCCGGTCCATGGGAAACATTCAGTACTTC